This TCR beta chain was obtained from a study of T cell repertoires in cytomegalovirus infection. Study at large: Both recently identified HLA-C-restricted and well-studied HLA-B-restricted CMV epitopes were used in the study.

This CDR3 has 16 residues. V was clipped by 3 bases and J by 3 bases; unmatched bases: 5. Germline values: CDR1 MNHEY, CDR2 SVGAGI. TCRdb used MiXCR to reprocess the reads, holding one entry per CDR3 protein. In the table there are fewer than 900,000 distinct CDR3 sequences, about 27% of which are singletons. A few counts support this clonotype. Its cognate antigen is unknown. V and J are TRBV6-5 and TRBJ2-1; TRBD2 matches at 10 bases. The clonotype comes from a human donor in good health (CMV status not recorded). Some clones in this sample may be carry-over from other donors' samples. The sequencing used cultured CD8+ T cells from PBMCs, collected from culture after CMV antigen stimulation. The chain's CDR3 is CASSYQGLAFYNEQFF. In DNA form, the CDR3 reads TGTGCCAGCAGTTATCAGGGACTAGCGTTCTACAATGAGCAGTTCTTC.